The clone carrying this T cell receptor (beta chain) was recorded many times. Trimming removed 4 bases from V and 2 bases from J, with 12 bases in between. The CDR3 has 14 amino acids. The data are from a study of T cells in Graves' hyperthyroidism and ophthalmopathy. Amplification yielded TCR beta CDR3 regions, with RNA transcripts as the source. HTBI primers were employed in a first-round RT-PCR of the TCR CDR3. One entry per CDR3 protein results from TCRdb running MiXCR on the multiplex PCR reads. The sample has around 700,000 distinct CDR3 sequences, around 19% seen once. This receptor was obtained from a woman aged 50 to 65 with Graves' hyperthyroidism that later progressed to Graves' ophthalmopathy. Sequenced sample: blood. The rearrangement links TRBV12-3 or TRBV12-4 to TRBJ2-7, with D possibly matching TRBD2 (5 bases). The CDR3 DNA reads TGTGCCAGCAGTTCGATGACTACGACCTACGAGCAGTACTTC. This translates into CASSSMTTTYEQYF.